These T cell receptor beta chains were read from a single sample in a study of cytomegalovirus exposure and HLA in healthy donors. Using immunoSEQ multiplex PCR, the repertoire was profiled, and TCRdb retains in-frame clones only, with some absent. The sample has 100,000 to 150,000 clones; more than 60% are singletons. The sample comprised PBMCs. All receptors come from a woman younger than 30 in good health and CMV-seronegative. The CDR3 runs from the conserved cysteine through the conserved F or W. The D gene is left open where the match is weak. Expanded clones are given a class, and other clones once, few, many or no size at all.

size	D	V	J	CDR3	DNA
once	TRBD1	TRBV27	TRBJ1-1	CASSFARGRNTEAFF	TGTGCCAGCAGTTTTGCCAGGGGGCGGAACACTGAAGCTTTCTTT
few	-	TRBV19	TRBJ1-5	CASSILRDTISNQPQHF	TGTGCCAGTAGTATTCTCCGGGACACCATTAGCAATCAGCCCCAGCATTTT
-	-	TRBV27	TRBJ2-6	CASSNPLNGANVLTF	TGTGCCAGCAGTAATCCACTTAATGGGGCCAACGTCCTGACTTTC
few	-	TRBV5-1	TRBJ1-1	CASSLGAANTEAFF	TGCGCCAGCAGCTTGGGGGCAGCGAACACTGAAGCTTTCTTT
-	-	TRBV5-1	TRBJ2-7	CASSPRQGGPYEQYF	TGCGCCAGCAGCCCAAGACAGGGAGGCCCCTACGAGCAGTACTTC
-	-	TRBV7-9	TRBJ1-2	CASSLVERYTF	TGTGCCAGCAGCTTAGTAGAGCGCTACACCTTC
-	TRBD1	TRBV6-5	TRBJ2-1	CASSQFDRDNEQFF	TGTGCCAGCAGTCAATTCGACAGGGACAATGAGCAGTTCTTC
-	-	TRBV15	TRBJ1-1	CATSRDPGELAEAFF	TGTGCCACCAGCAGAGATCCAGGGGAGCTAGCTGAAGCTTTCTTT
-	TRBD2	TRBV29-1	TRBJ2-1	CSVPSGIEQFF	TGCAGCGTTCCGAGCGGGATCGAGCAGTTCTTC
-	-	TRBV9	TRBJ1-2	CASSVDLGSNGYTF	TGTGCCAGCAGCGTAGACCTAGGTTCCAATGGCTACACCTTC
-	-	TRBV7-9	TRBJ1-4	CASSLGTGGEKLFF	TGTGCCAGCAGCTTAGGGACCGGGGGTGAAAAACTGTTTTTT
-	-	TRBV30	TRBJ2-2	CAWSRLMNTGELFF	TGTGCCTGGAGTCGTCTTATGAACACCGGGGAGCTGTTTTTT
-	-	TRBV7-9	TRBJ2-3	CASSQSGTTDTQYF	TGTGCCAGCAGCCAAAGCGGAACCACAGATACGCAGTATTTT
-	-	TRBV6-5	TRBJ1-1	CASSYKPGPYEAFF	TGTGCCAGCAGTTACAAACCAGGCCCTTATGAAGCTTTCTTT
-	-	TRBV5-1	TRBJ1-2	CASSLVLGGPESNYGYTF	TGCGCCAGCAGCTTGGTTTTGGGGGGACCGGAATCTAACTATGGCTACACCTTC
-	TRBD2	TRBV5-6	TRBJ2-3	CASSLPHLAGGSDTQYF	TGTGCCAGCAGCTTGCCCCATTTAGCGGGAGGGTCAGATACGCAGTATTTT
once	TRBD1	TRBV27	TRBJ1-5	CASSLLGQGSQPQHF	TGTGCCAGCAGCCTGCTTGGACAGGGGTCGCAGCCCCAGCATTTT
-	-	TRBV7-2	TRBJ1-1	CASSDLVGTKAFF	TGTGCCAGCAGCGATCTAGTTGGGACTAAAGCTTTCTTT
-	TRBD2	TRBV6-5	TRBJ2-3	CASSYRGRVDTQYF	TGTGCCAGCAGTTACAGAGGGAGGGTAGATACGCAGTATTTT
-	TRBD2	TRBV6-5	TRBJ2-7	CASGDPGTTPYEQYF	TGTGCCAGCGGGGACCCCGGGACTACGCCCTACGAGCAGTACTTC
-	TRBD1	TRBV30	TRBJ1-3	CAWTLQGVGNTIYF	TGTGCTTGGACTTTGCAGGGGGTCGGAAACACCATATATTTT
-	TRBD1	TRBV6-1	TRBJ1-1	CASSEWTGQEAFF	TGTGCCAGCAGTGAATGGACGGGACAGGAAGCTTTCTTT
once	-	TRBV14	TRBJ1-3	CASSQVITEGSGNTIYF	TGTGCCAGCAGCCAAGTTATCACGGAGGGCTCTGGAAACACCATATATTTT
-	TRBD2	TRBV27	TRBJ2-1	CASSLGPGLDQFF	TGTGCCAGCAGTTTAGGACCGGGACTAGACCAGTTCTTC
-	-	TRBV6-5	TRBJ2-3	CASSYGQMDTQYF	TGTGCCAGCAGTTACGGGCAGATGGATACGCAGTATTTT
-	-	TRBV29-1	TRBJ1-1	CSVRGLMNTEAFF	TGCAGCGTTCGAGGTCTCATGAACACTGAAGCTTTCTTT
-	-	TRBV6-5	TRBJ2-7	CASSSPGQGMYEQYF	TGTGCCAGCAGCTCCCCTGGGCAGGGAATGTACGAGCAGTACTTC
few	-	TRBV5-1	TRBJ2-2	CASRPRTGELFF	TGCGCCAGCAGGCCGCGGACCGGGGAGCTGTTTTTT
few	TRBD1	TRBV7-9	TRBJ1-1	CAGTGGRGTEAFF	TGTGCCGGGACAGGGGGCAGGGGCACTGAAGCTTTCTTT
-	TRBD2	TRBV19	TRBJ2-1	CATTAGGGLNEQFF	TGTGCCACCACTGCGGGAGGGGGGTTGAATGAGCAGTTCTTC
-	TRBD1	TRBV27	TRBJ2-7	CASSLGTAAYEQYF	TGTGCCAGCTCCCTCGGGACAGCCGCCTACGAGCAGTACTTC
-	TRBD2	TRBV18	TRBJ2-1	CASSPPLRTSGRYEQFF	TGTGCCAGCTCACCACCGCTCAGAACTAGCGGGAGATATGAGCAGTTCTTC
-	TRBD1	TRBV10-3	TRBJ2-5	CAISELRQGKETQYF	TGTGCCATCAGTGAATTGCGACAGGGGAAAGAGACCCAGTACTTC
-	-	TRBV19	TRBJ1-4	CASSIRGSNEDKLFF	TGTGCCAGTAGTATAAGGGGTTCAAACGAGGATAAACTGTTTTTT
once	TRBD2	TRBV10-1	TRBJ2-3	CASSELERGGRTDTQYF	TGCGCCAGCAGTGAGTTGGAACGGGGGGGCCGGACAGATACGCAGTATTTT
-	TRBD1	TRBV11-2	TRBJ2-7	CASSLGTGYEQYF	TGTGCCAGCAGCTTAGGGACAGGCTACGAGCAGTACTTC
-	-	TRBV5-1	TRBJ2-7	CASSLDGSSYEQYF	TGCGCCAGCAGCTTGGACGGGAGCTCCTACGAGCAGTACTTC
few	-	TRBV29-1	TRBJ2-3	CSVATRNTDTQYF	TGCAGCGTTGCCACACGCAACACAGATACGCAGTATTTT
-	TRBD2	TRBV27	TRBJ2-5	CASSFSGLAGEGETQYF	TGTGCCAGCAGTTTCAGTGGACTAGCGGGAGAAGGGGAGACCCAGTACTTC
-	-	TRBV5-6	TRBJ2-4	CASSLGQGDVAKNIQYF	TGTGCCAGCAGCTTAGGGCAGGGTGACGTAGCCAAAAACATTCAGTACTTC
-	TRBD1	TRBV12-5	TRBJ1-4	CASGTSGGDEKLFF	TGTGCTAGTGGCACATCAGGGGGCGACGAAAAACTGTTTTTT
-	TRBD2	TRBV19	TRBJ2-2	CASSGTRRSNTGELFF	TGTGCCAGCTCCGGGACTAGACGTTCGAACACCGGGGAGCTGTTTTTT
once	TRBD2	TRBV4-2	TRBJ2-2	CASSHPGGAGGPSGELFF	TGTGCCAGCAGCCACCCAGGGGGTGCGGGAGGGCCCTCCGGGGAGCTGTTTTTT
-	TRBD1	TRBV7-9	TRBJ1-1	CDSNLQGEDPLNTEAFF	TGTGACAGCAACTTACAGGGGGAGGACCCACTGAACACTGAAGCTTTCTTT
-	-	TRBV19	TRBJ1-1	CASSLGHTEAFF	TGTGCCAGTAGTCTGGGGCACACTGAAGCTTTCTTT
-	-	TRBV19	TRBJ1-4	CASSIDLETGGEKLFF	TGTGCCAGTAGTATAGATCTAGAGACAGGCGGGGAAAAACTGTTTTTT
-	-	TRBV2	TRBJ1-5	CASSERSGATGPQHF	TGTGCCAGCAGTGAGAGATCTGGGGCTACCGGGCCCCAGCATTTT
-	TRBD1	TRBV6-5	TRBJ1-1	CATGDRDTEAFF	TGTGCGACAGGGGACAGGGACACTGAAGCTTTCTTT
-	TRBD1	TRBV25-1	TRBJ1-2	CASSGTDNYGYTF	TGTGCTAGCAGTGGGACAGACAACTATGGCTACACCTTC
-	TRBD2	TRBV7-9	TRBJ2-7	CASSLFTGGSYEQYF	TGTGCCAGCAGCTTATTTACGGGAGGTTCCTACGAGCAGTACTTC
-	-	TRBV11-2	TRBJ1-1	CASSTRDKGTATEAFF	TGTGCCAGCAGCACGAGGGACAAGGGGACCGCCACTGAAGCTTTCTTT
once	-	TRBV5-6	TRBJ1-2	CASSFSSGEGYTF	TGTGCCAGCAGCTTTTCCTCGGGGGAAGGCTACACCTTC
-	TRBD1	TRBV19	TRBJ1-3	CASSRRQGSGNTIYF	TGTGCCAGTAGTAGGCGACAGGGGTCTGGAAACACCATATATTTT